This TCR beta chain was recorded in a study of shared clonotypes between healthy human individuals. General study findings and limits: Apart from blood, nothing was sampled; tissue repertoires likely differ. Lower generation probabilities were found for non-shared clonotypes than for those shared by all four donors. As a rule, naive subsets had a larger estimated richness than memory subsets.

As for this clone: The antigen is undetermined.

Terminally differentiated effector memory CD45RA+ cells were left out of the naive CD8 fraction, which was CD45RO-negative and positively selected for CCR7. The data were produced by immunoSEQ multiplex PCR, yet TCRdb's version contains in-frame clones alone and is incomplete. The data hold about 2 million clones, with approximately 95% observed a single time. Trimming cost V 5 bases and J 5 bases; bases outside gene matches: 7. The CDR3 contains 13 residues. The germline CDR1 and CDR2 sequences are SGHTS and YDEGEE. The receptor's source is a young man in good health. The chain recombines TRBV5-8 with TRBJ2-7; 7 bases map to TRBD1. The specimen was naive CD8+ T cells sorted from blood. In DNA, the CDR3 is TGTGCCAGCAGGACAGGGTTGAACGACGAGCAGTACTTC. Translating gives CASRTGLNDEQYF.